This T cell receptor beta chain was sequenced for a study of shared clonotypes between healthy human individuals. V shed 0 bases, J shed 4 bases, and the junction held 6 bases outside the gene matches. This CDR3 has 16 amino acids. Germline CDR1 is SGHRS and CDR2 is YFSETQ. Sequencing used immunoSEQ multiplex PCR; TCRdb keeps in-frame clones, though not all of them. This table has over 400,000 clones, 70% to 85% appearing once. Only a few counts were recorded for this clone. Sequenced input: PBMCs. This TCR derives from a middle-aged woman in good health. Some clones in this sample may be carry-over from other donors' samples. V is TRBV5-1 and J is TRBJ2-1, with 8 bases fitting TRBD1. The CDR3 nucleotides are TGCGCCAGCAGCTTGGCAGGGGGCATCGAATACAATGAGCAGTTCTTC. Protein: CASSLAGGIEYNEQFF.